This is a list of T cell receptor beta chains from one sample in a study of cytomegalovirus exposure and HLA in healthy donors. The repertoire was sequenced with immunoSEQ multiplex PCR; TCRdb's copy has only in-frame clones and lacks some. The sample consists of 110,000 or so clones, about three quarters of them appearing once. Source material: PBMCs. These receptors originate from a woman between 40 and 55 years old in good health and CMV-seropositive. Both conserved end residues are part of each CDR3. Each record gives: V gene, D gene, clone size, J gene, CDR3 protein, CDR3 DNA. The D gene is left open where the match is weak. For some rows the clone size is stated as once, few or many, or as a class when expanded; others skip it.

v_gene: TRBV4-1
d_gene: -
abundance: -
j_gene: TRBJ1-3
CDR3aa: CASSQVPERRRGNTIYF
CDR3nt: TGCGCCAGCAGCCAAGTCCCGGAACGGAGAAGGGGAAACACCATATATTTT

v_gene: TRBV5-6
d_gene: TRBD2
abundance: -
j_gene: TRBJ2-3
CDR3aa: CASSFLAGGLTDTQYF
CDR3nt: TGTGCCAGCAGCTTCCTAGCGGGGGGGCTCACAGATACGCAGTATTTT

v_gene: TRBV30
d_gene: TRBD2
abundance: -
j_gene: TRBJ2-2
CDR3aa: CASHSGGAAGELFF
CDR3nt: TGTGCCTCACACAGCGGGGGGGCTGCCGGGGAGCTGTTTTTT

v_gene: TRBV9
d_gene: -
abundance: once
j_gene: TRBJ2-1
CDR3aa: CASSPGVSGEQFF
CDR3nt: TGTGCCAGCAGCCCAGGGGTATCCGGGGAGCAGTTCTTC

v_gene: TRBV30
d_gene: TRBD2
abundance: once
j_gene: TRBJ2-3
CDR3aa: CAWSVVAGGRNTQYF
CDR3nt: TGTGCCTGGAGTGTGGTGGCGGGGGGGCGAAATACGCAGTATTTT

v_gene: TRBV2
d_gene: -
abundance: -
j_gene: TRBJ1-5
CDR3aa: CASNPGYSNQPQHF
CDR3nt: TGTGCCAGCAACCCGGGGTATAGCAATCAGCCCCAGCATTTT

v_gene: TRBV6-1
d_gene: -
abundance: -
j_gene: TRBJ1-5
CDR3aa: CASSGQGRARDYSNQPQHF
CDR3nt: TGTGCCAGCAGTGGCCAGGGGCGCGCTCGGGATTATAGCAATCAGCCCCAGCATTTT

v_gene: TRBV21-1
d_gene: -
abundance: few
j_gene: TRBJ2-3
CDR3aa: CASSKARAGLADTQYF
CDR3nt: TGTGCCAGCAGCAAAGCACGGGCGGGGCTTGCAGATACGCAGTATTTT

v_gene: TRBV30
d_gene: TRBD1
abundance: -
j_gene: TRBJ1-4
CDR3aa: CACDLSGTGNEKLFF
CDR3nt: TGTGCCTGTGATCTATCAGGGACAGGGAATGAAAAACTGTTTTTT

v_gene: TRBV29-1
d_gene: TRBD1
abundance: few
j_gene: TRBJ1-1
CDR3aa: CSVFSGTAFNTEAFF
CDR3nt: TGCAGCGTTTTTTCCGGGACAGCCTTTAACACTGAAGCTTTCTTT

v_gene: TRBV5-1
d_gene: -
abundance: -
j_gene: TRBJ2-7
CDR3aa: CASRKSEGYEQYF
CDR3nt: TGCGCCAGCAGGAAATCGGAGGGATACGAGCAGTACTTC

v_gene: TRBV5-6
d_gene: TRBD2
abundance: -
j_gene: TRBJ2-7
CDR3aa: CASSDPGGAPYEQYF
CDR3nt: TGTGCCAGCAGCGACCCCGGGGGGGCCCCCTACGAGCAGTACTTC

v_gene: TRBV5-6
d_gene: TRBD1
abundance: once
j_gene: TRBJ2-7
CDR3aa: CASSSPGTVRYEQYF
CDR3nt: TGTGCCAGCAGCTCCCCCGGGACAGTAAGGTACGAGCAGTACTTC

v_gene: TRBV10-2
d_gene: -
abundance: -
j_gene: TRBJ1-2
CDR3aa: CASFTGNVGYTF
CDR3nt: TGCGCCAGTTTTACAGGGAATGTGGGCTACACCTTC

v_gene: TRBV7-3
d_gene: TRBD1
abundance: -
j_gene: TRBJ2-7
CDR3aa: CASSQNNRGEQYF
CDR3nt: TGTGCCAGCAGCCAAAACAACAGGGGCGAGCAGTACTTC